This TCR beta chain is from a study of blood T cells in healthy people across ages (dated by TCRdb to the mid-2010s). About the study as a whole: Template switching captured roughly one uniquely barcoded TCR beta cDNA molecule per two T cells in model experiments. Using deep sequencing normalized with unique cDNA molecular identifiers, the study measured how TCR beta repertoire diversity changes with age. The donors were divided into four age groups: young (average around 16 years), middle-aged (approximately 39), aged (approximately 59) and long-lived (roughly 86). To avoid experimental bias, donors of different ages were randomly spread across the sequencing lanes. Two additional independent replicas of 1 million unique cDNA reads from the same blood draw were analyzed for two donors (one aged 18 to 29 and one aged 80 or older). The investigation overall reported the following: Observed TCR beta diversity per million T cells fell roughly linearly with age, and a significant reduction was already apparent by age about 38. Conclusive comparison of naive and antigen-experienced compartments was prevented by the profiling of bulk unsorted PBMCs. Observed TCR beta diversity correlated strongly with the percentage of naive T cells measured by flow cytometry. Compared with the aged group, the long-lived group had more naive CD4+ T cells, fewer expanded clones and increased TCR diversity, suggesting age selection. Because donor CMV infection status was unknown, age-related changes in expanded clonotypes were potentially confounded. Estimates of total diversity from one million sequenced T cells were regarded as lower bounds and underestimates.

The library was obtained by 5' RACE. For sequencing, an Illumina HiSeq 2500 was employed. The second PCR ran for roughly 7 to 11 cycles and used a J-beta primer mix along with a sample-barcoded 5' primer. A template-switch 5' adaptor carrying 12 random nucleotides introduced a unique molecular identifier onto each TCR beta cDNA molecule. Each sample yielded at least 3 million CDR3-containing paired-end reads. First-strand cDNA synthesis was performed from all RNA using the Mint cDNA synthesis kit, with priming by a TRBC-specific oligonucleotide. Following uracil-DNA glycosylase treatment, all cDNA underwent a first 18-cycle PCR with the universal primers M1SS and BC2_uni_R. Per the original workflow: Normalization of each sample was performed by random selection of 1 million high-quality reads, each carrying a distinct molecular identifier. Reads sharing molecular identifiers were discarded rather than binned into consensus sequences. MiTCR, set to a Q25 quality threshold and the strictest error-elimination algorithm, was used for CDR3 identification, clonotype clustering and error correction. A nonparametric unseen species model with Euler transformation was used to estimate lower-bound total TCR beta diversity. TCRdb's own reprocessing of the public reads used fastp at Q25 and MiXCR and kept productive beta chains. One record per CDR3 amino acid sequence lists the most common genes and DNA. TCRdb, not the authors, supplied the V and J calls. The sample table lists 1.4 million or so distinct CDR3 sequences, approximately 39% of them with a count of one. The ten top clones hold less than 5% of the sample.

The germline V end is reduced by 3 bases and the J end by 7 bases; junction bases left unmatched: 3. The germline V gene gives CDR1 as MGHDK and CDR2 as SYGVNS. Including cysteine and phenylalanine, the CDR3 has 14 amino acids. The kept DNA is CDR3 alone, 42 bases in frame from the first base. Worth noting for this clonotype: No cognate antigen has been identified for it. Base qualities are not recorded, but no much larger clone differs from it by a single base.

The donors were roughly 39 Caucasian individuals from Russia, aged 6 to 90 years, who were systemically healthy. Each donor gave 9 to 10 milliliters of peripheral blood, collected into EDTA-treated Vacutainer tubes. PBMCs were isolated by Ficoll-Paque density-gradient centrifugation, with at least 7 million obtained per sample. Total RNA was extracted from PBMCs with Trizol reagent, with at least 6 micrograms obtained per sample. Naive CD45RAhigh/CD27high T cell percentages were measured by flow cytometry on a PBMC aliquot from every donor. The V and J genes are TRBV25-1 and TRBJ2-1, and TRBD2 matches 10 of the central bases. The sequence was collected from a woman between 18 and 30 years old in good health. The specimen sequenced was blood. Here the CDR3 is given as CASSDLAGVNEQFF. The DNA is as follows: TGTGCCAGCAGTGACCTAGCGGGGGTGAATGAGCAGTTCTTC.